This TCR beta chain was sequenced for a study of T cells in Graves' hyperthyroidism and ophthalmopathy (dated by TCRdb to about 2019). Some background on the complete study: Peripheral blood was sampled at the time of initial diagnosis, prior to any treatment. To identify distinguishing TCR V-J signatures, a discovery cohort of 90 to 100 patients was used, comprising approximately 40 with Graves' ophthalmopathy and approximately 58 with stable Graves' hyperthyroidism. Whether ophthalmopathy could be predicted prospectively was tested in an independent validation cohort made up of some 20 hyperthyroidism patients plus 17 patients who later progressed to ophthalmopathy. The roughly 99 discovery patients were divided at random into training and test sets in a 7:3 ratio. In several Graves' hyperthyroidism patients, the study also compared T-cell repertoires from thyroid tissue with T-cell repertoires from blood. Following sampling, methimazole starting at 30 mg daily was given to hyperthyroidism patients, and high-dose intravenous methylprednisolone was given to ophthalmopathy patients. TCR Vbeta CDR3 sequencing of some 140 peripheral blood samples (43 ophthalmopathy, 75 hyperthyroidism and around 17 progressor patients) is reported in the paper.

Study-wide conclusions, independent of this receptor: In validation, progression to ophthalmopathy was predicted by the model with 55% to 71% sensitivity and approximately 78% specificity, a median of roughly 6.4 months before onset. Most expanded thyroid clonotypes (frequency above 0.001) were also detected in blood, suggesting blood repertoires may reflect thyroid immune responses. A model built on a 13 V-J signature distinguished ophthalmopathy from stable hyperthyroidism, reaching over 85% sensitivity and 81% to 83% specificity in cross-validation and 80%/75% in testing. No statistical method was used to set the sample size in advance, and investigators knew the group allocation.

A word on this clonotype: The antigen it recognizes is unknown. The junction does not match germline at one end; this may be a read error.

TCR beta CDR3 regions were amplified from RNA transcripts. A first-round RT-PCR of the TCR CDR3 used the HTBI primer set with the Qiagen OneStep RT-PCR kit. Libraries were constructed in a second round of multiplex PCR, after which size selection and purification were performed. Sequencing of the libraries was done on an Illumina HiSeq2000 using paired-end 100 bp reads. As for how the authors treated the data: SOAPnuke was used to process the raw data, removing reads that contained adapters or uncalled bases, had a mean Phred below 15, or lacked an exact match to the constant primer or identifier. High-quality paired reads were merged with COPE v1.2.5, and unique nucleotide sequences were defined as clonotypes. MiTCR v1.1 was used to align the clonotypes against IMGT TRBV, TRBD and TRBJ reference segments. The analysis was restricted to V-J combinations with a frequency above 0.0001, which together covered around 99% of the repertoires. The TCS score was defined as the ratio of F50 (clonal expansion) to E x V (chaos), calculated using BLOSUM62-based TCRdist between CDR3 peptides within each V-J. Welch's t-statistics and random forest reduced around 550 V-J features to some 14, which were used in a naive Bayes classifier (R e1071). TCRdb redid the processing of the public reads, applying fastp at Q25 and MiXCR, and retained in-frame beta chains. Identical CDR3 protein sequences are pooled into one entry, listed with their most common genes and DNA. The V and J calls follow TCRdb's processing rather than the paper's. The sample table contains about half a million distinct CDR3 sequences; only one count was recorded for less than 25% of them. Around 27% of the sample rests with the top ten.

The CDR3 measures 16 amino acids from cysteine to phenylalanine. Of all the DNA, just the CDR3 is kept, 48 bases in frame from base 1. Based on the germline V gene, the CDR1 and CDR2 sequences are MNHNS and SASEGT. Graves' hyperthyroidism was defined as stable when no progression to ophthalmopathy occurred over 18 months of follow-up. The hyperthyroidism patients were between 18 and 65 years old and newly diagnosed, with a disease duration of less than 2 months. The study excluded patients with uncontrolled infections, other autoimmune diseases, pregnancy or lactation. Diagnoses relied on clinical symptoms, serum thyroxine and TRAb, thyroid ultrasound and orbital computed tomography. PBMCs were separated from under 12 ml of fresh peripheral blood using Ficoll-Paque density gradient centrifugation. Trizol reagent was used to extract total RNA, and RNA quality was then checked on an Agilent 2100 Bioanalyzer.

This sequence originates from a man aged 18 to 29 with Graves' hyperthyroidism. The sequenced material came from blood. Rearrangement joined TRBV6-1 to TRBJ1-1; 5 matching bases give a weak D call of TRBD1. The DNA sequence is as follows: TGTGCCAGCATTGAAAGCGTGGGGGGGAAGGGCACTGAAGCTTTCTTT. Protein translation: CASIESVGGKGTEAFF.